This paragraph covers one T cell receptor beta chain sequence. What it binds is unknown. The data were taken from a study of shared clonotypes between healthy human individuals. Original handling: For the immunoSEQ data, sequences were junction-only without quality scores, so filtering differed. This table comes from immunoSEQ multiplex PCR, and its TCRdb copy is limited to in-frame clones, with some not included. V, J and clone size reflect that table, while D and trimming were determined from the DNA. This table holds over 1.5 million clones, 95% to 99% found once. Study-wide findings and caveats: Naive subsets generally exceeded memory subsets in estimated richness.

CDR1 is SGHNT, CDR2 YYREEE, per germline (reference sequence). This CDR3 spans 16 amino acids. V was clipped by 3 bases and J by 6 bases; unmatched bases: 10. The rearrangement uses TRBV5-4 and TRBJ2-3, with 10 bases fitting TRBD2. Material: naive CD4+ T cells sorted from blood. Subset denoted: CD45RA+ positively selected. The sequence came from a man aged 30-40 years in good health. Here the CDR3 reads CASSSRGQTSGDTQYF. For the CDR3, the DNA is TGTGCCAGCAGCTCCCGGGGTCAGACTAGCGGGGATACGCAGTATTTT.